This TCR beta chain was sequenced in a study of blood T cells in healthy people across ages. Study outcomes and limitations: In older individuals, TCR beta diversity per million T cells was lower, falling roughly linearly with age.

Primers used in a second PCR of about 6 to 11 cycles were a sample-barcoded 5' primer and a J-beta primer mix. TCRdb re-called the 5' RACE reads with MiXCR, one entry per CDR3 protein. The sample contains roughly 730,000 distinct CDR3 sequences, roughly 50% of which appear only once. Between the trimmed V and J ends, which lost 2 bases and 1 base, there was a span of 5 bases. The CDR3 totals 13 residues. CDR1 SGHTA and CDR2 FQGTGA come from the germline V gene. Regarding this clonotype: Its specificity is unknown.

This TCR derives from a man in his forties in good health. The chain recombines TRBV7-3 with TRBJ1-1; D uncertain. The sample consisted of blood. The CDR3 reads CASSLWWNTEAFF. In DNA form, the CDR3 reads TGTGCCAGCAGCTTATGGTGGAACACTGAAGCTTTCTTT.